This T cell receptor (beta chain) is drawn from a study of blood T cell repertoires in COVID-19. Study context: PBMCs, B-cell-depleted T cells, or T cells provided the cDNA or gDNA that made up the material.

V lost 8 bases to trimming and J lost 9 bases; unmatched junction nucleotides: 10. This CDR3 comprises 14 residues. Germline assignment: CDR1 MDHEN and CDR2 SYDVKM. Sequencing was performed with immunoSEQ multiplex PCR; in TCRdb, only in-frame clones are kept and a portion is missing. The repertoire consists of 120,000 or so clones, with about four fifths occurring once and the leading ten covering 15% to 20%. The sample comprised peripheral blood. The chain employs TRBV28 and TRBJ2-1, with 10 nucleotides matching TRBD2. The clonotype originates from a man aged 30-40 years with COVID-19, enrolled during active disease. The CDR3 sequence: CASGSSGSIAEQFF. CDR3 coding DNA: TGTGCCAGCGGATCTAGCGGGAGTATCGCTGAGCAGTTCTTC. The entire variable domain, with the rest obtained from reference TRBV28 and TRBJ2-1, is as follows: DVKVTQSSRYLVKRTGEKVFLECVQDMDHENMFWYRQDPGLGLRLIYFSYDVKMKEKGDIPEGYSVSREKKERFSLILESASTNQTSMYLCASGSSGSIAEQFFGPGTRLTVL.